This is a list of T cell receptor beta chains from one sample in a study of T cell responses to AZD1222 COVID-19 vaccine. Measured with immunoSEQ multiplex PCR; TCRdb has only the in-frame clones, and not every one. The data show about 260,000 clones, 80% to 95% seen once. Source: peripheral blood, taken on day 0 of AZD1222 vaccination. These receptors all come from an adult in good health. Each CDR3 is given with its conserved first and last residue. A D gene is named only where the DNA matches it firmly. Expanded clones get a size class; other rows say once, few or many, or leave the size out.

abundance	d_gene	v_gene	j_gene	CDR3aa	CDR3nt
.	.	TRBV2	TRBJ2-3	CARSLSGSTDTQYF	TGTGCCAGGTCTTTATCGGGGAGCACAGATACGCAGTATTTT
.	TRBD2	TRBV7-9	TRBJ2-2	CASSPGLAGGNTGELFF	TGTGCCAGCAGCCCTGGACTAGCGGGAGGAAACACCGGGGAGCTGTTTTTT
.	.	TRBV4-3	TRBJ1-4	CASSQDWGSEKLFF	TGCGCCAGCAGCCAAGATTGGGGGAGTGAAAAACTGTTTTTT
.	.	TRBV9	TRBJ1-2	CASSVRPDDNYGYTF	TGTGCCAGCAGCGTACGGCCGGACGATAACTATGGCTACACCTTC
.	.	TRBV6-2/TRBV6-3	TRBJ1-1	CASSRTRTTEAFF	TGTGCCAGCAGTCGGACGCGGACCACTGAAGCTTTCTTT
.	.	TRBV15	TRBJ2-1	CATSRDAPQTAIGEQFF	TGTGCCACCAGCAGAGACGCCCCGCAGACGGCCATAGGGGAGCAGTTCTTC
.	.	TRBV27	TRBJ1-2	CASRDSYGYTF	TGTGCCAGCAGGGACAGCTATGGCTACACCTTC
.	.	TRBV30	TRBJ1-1	CAWSGVGDTEAFF	TGTGCCTGGAGTGGAGTAGGTGACACTGAAGCTTTCTTT
.	.	TRBV23-1	TRBJ1-1	CASSQSRGAFF	TGCGCCAGCAGTCAATCGAGGGGAGCTTTCTTT
.	TRBD1	TRBV5-6	TRBJ2-7	CASSLIPGQTYEQYF	TGTGCCAGCAGCTTGATCCCGGGACAGACCTACGAGCAGTACTTC
.	TRBD2	TRBV7-2	TRBJ2-5	CASSARRLAGLETQYF	TGTGCCAGCAGCGCACGGAGGCTAGCGGGACTAGAGACCCAGTACTTC
.	.	TRBV28	TRBJ1-2	CASQRTVEGYTF	TGTGCCAGTCAGAGAACAGTGGAGGGCTACACCTTC
.	TRBD1	TRBV30	TRBJ1-2	CAWSRAPSTGGYGYTF	TGTGCCTGGAGTCGGGCCCCCTCGACAGGGGGCTATGGCTACACCTTC
.	TRBD2	TRBV11-2	TRBJ2-5	CASSSWGEGETQYF	TGTGCCAGCAGCTCCTGGGGGGAGGGAGAGACCCAGTACTTC
.	.	TRBV10-1	TRBJ2-5	CASSESAPGTQYF	TGCGCCAGCAGTGAGTCCGCACCAGGGACCCAGTACTTC
once	.	TRBV7-9	TRBJ2-4	CASGPTQNIQYF	TGTGCCAGCGGTCCCACCCAAAACATTCAGTACTTC
.	.	TRBV5-1	TRBJ2-5	CASSLWWEETQYF	TGCGCCAGCAGCTTGTGGTGGGAAGAGACCCAGTACTTC
once	.	TRBV7-2	TRBJ2-3	CASSLDRLIASTDTQYF	TGTGCCAGCAGCTTAGATAGACTCATTGCTAGCACAGATACGCAGTATTTT
.	.	TRBV6-1	TRBJ1-6	CASSDDRRLYNSPLHF	TGTGCCAGCAGTGACGACAGGAGACTGTATAATTCACCCCTCCACTTT
.	.	TRBV28	TRBJ2-4	CASSPPRLAKNIQYF	TGTGCCAGCAGTCCCCCCCGCCTAGCCAAAAACATTCAGTACTTC
.	.	TRBV7-9	TRBJ2-2	CASSSAGTINTGELFF	TGTGCCAGCAGCTCTGCCGGGACAATAAACACCGGGGAGCTGTTTTTT
.	.	TRBV2	TRBJ1-2	CASSDRGRYGYTF	TGTGCCAGCAGTGACAGGGGTAGATATGGCTACACCTTC
.	.	TRBV10-1	TRBJ1-2	CASSEDRIYGYTF	TGCGCCAGCAGTGAGGACAGGATCTATGGCTACACCTTC